Shown below are 28 T cell receptor beta chains from a single sample sequenced in a study of shared clonotypes between healthy human individuals. The method was immunoSEQ multiplex PCR; TCRdb's version includes in-frame clones alone and lacks a portion of them. The data contain 2 million to 3 million clones, around 94% of them singletons. Sequenced input: naive CD4+ T cells sorted from blood. The subset: CD45RA+ positively selected. The receptors originated from a young man in good health.

The chain couples TRBV4-3 to TRBJ2-3, with 8 positions matching TRBD2. This CDR3 spans 19 amino acids. Germline-derived CDR1 and CDR2 are LGHNA and YSLEER. The V and J ends lost 0 bases and 1 base, in that order; junction bases with no gene match: 12. CDR3 nucleotide sequence: TGCGCCAGCAGCCAAGAACCTGTGGGTAGCGGGAAACGCACAGATACGCAGTATTTT. Translation: CASSQEPVGSGKRTDTQYF.

V usage is TRBV28 and J usage is TRBJ2-7; TRBD1 matches at 10 bases. This CDR3 is 15 amino acids long. Germline CDR1 and CDR2: MDHEN and SYDVKM. Trimming took 5 bases from V and 5 from J; bases not matched to a gene: 9. The CDR3 loop reads CASSKRQGALHEQYF. For the CDR3, the DNA is TGTGCCAGCAGTAAGAGACAGGGGGCACTCCACGAGCAGTACTTC.

This clone was detected only once. The V call is TRBV27, the J call TRBJ1-5, with D hard to call. CDR1 is MNHEY, CDR2 SMNVEV, per germline (reference sequence). This CDR3 contains 14 residues. V was cut by 6 bases and J by 5 bases, with 14 bases left in between. The DNA of the CDR3 is TGTGCCAGCAGCCAAGAGGTGGGTTATCAGCCCCAGCATTTT. It is translated as CASSQEVGYQPQHF.

On this clone itself: Other nucleotide sequences in the sample specify the same CDR3. The rearrangement uses TRBV7-9 and TRBJ1-1; D is perhaps TRBD1 (5 bases). The CDR3 sequence is 12 residues long. Trimming left V 4 bases short and J 5 bases short, with 8 bases between. Germline V gene data show CDR1 as SEHNR and CDR2 as FQNEAQ (reference sequence). CDR3 protein: CASSSQGTEAFF. DNA for the CDR3: TGTGCCAGCAGCTCGCAGGGAACTGAAGCTTTCTTT.

The chain uses TRBV6-9 and TRBJ2-3, with unresolved D. V lost 6 bases and J 4 bases, leaving 11 bases between the germline ends. Germline V lookup: CDR1 MNHGY, CDR2 SVAAGI. The CDR3 runs 13 residues. CDR3 coding DNA: TGTGCCAGCAGGCCCCGTTGGGCAGATACGCAGTATTTT. It yields the protein CASRPRWADTQYF.

This clone came up once. This chain uses TRBV5-1 with TRBJ1-1; unclear D gene. V dropped 8 bases and J dropped 0 bases, with 17 bases sitting between them. The V gene's germline CDR1 is SGHRS and CDR2 YFSETQ. This CDR3 is built from 15 residues. DNA of the CDR3: TGCGCCAGTCAAAATTATGCCGGGGTGAACACTGAAGCTTTCTTT. It translates to CASQNYAGVNTEAFF.

This clone was counted once. This chain joins TRBV25-1 and TRBJ1-1; D not certain. Trimming stripped 6 bases from V and 7 bases from J, with 12 bases between. The CDR3 is 12 amino acids. Germline CDR1 and CDR2: MGHDK and SYGVNS. CDR3 DNA: TGTGCCAGCAGCGATCGTAAGCTTGAAGCTTTCTTT. Amino acids: CASSDRKLEAFF.

This rearrangement joins TRBV5-1 to TRBJ2-1, with 11 positions matching TRBD2. After removal of 0 bases from V and 8 bases from J, the junction contained 10 bases not matched to a gene. Germline CDR1 reads SGHRS; CDR2 reads YFSETQ. The CDR3 runs 17 residues. The DNA for the CDR3 is TGCGCCAGCAGCTTGGCCCTAGCGGGAGGTGGGAGGGATGAGCAGTTCTTC. Translating gives CASSLALAGGGRDEQFF.

J is TRBJ2-1 and V is TRBV7-2; 9 nucleotides match TRBD2. This CDR3 has 16 residues. Trimming cost V 1 base and J 6 bases; bases outside gene matches: 7. CDR1 SGHTA and CDR2 FQGNSA come from the germline V gene. In DNA form, the CDR3 reads TGTGCCAGCAGCTTAGATCGGGCGGGAGGGGTCAATGAGCAGTTCTTC. It translates to CASSLDRAGGVNEQFF. Using reference TRBV7-2 and TRBJ2-1 for the parts outside the CDR3, the full variable domain is GAGVSQSPSNKVTEKGKDVELRCDPISGHTALYWYRQSLGQGLEFLIYFQGNSAPDKSGLPSDRFSAERTGGSVSTLTIQRTQQEDSAVYLCASSLDRAGGVNEQFFGPGTRLTVL.

The chain uses TRBV27 and TRBJ2-7; D may be TRBD1 (6 bases). CDR1 and CDR2 (germline): MNHEY, SMNVEV (reference sequence). The CDR3 sequence is 15 residues long. V dropped 3 bases and J dropped 0 bases, with 12 bases sitting between them. CDR3 loop: CASSLGHLDSYEQYF. The CDR3 coding sequence is TGTGCCAGCAGTTTGGGACACCTCGACTCCTACGAGCAGTACTTC.

The chain employs TRBV10-1 and TRBJ2-3; 9 bases map to TRBD2. J lost 3 bases, V lost 3 bases, and 7 bases had no gene match. The CDR3 runs 16 residues. The V gene's germline CDR1 is WNHNN and CDR2 SYGVQD (reference sequence). The CDR3 region is CASSDSSAGGTDTQYF. The CDR3 nucleotides are TGCGCCAGCAGTGATAGTTCAGCGGGAGGTACAGATACGCAGTATTTT.

V gene TRBV6-1 combines with J gene TRBJ1-3; D possibly corresponds to TRBD1 (5 bases). The CDR3 totals 17 residues. Germline-derived CDR1 and CDR2 are MNHNS and SASEGT. Trimming shortened V by 1 base and J by 0 bases, and 13 bases separated the two germline ends. CDR3 amino acids: CASSEGGWDFSGNTIYF. CDR3 coding DNA: TGTGCCAGCAGTGAAGGGGGGTGGGATTTCTCTGGAAACACCATATATTTT.

Concerning this clone itself: One end of the junction is discordant with germline, which a read error may explain. This chain links TRBV5-4 with TRBJ2-3; 7 bases agree with TRBD2. The CDR3 extends over 16 amino acids. Germline V lookup: CDR1 SGHNT, CDR2 YYREEE (reference sequence). The CDR3 nucleotides read TGTGCCAGCAGCTTAGGGAGCGGGACGGGCACAGATACGCGGTATTTT. It translates to CASSLGSGTGTDTRYF. Together with reference TRBV5-4 and TRBJ2-3, the CDR3 gives the full variable domain: ETGVTQSPTHLIKTRGQQVTLRCSSQSGHNTVSWYQQALGQGPQFIFQYYREEENGRGNFPPRFSGLQFPNYSSELNVNALELDDSALYLCASSLGSGTGTDTRYFGPGTRLTVL.

V is TRBV7-2 and J is TRBJ1-2, with D possibly being TRBD1 (6 bases). CDR1 is SGHTA and CDR2 is FQGNSA in the germline V gene. There are 13 residues in the CDR3. Trimming stripped 1 base from V and 4 bases from J, with 7 bases between. The CDR3 is CASSLVTGYGYTF. CDR3 DNA: TGTGCCAGCAGCTTAGTGACAGGCTATGGCTACACCTTC.

V and J are TRBV11-3 and TRBJ2-1, with 8 positions matching TRBD2. CDR3 length: 14 amino acids. In germline, CDR1 is SGHNT, CDR2 YENEEA. The junction had 3 bases not matched to a gene; V was cut back by 6 bases and J by 2 bases. DNA of the CDR3: TGTGCCAGCAGTAAGGGACTAGCCTACAATGAGCAGTTCTTC. Its translation: CASSKGLAYNEQFF.

This chain connects TRBV6-5 to TRBJ2-2, with D unclear. CDR1 is MNHEY and CDR2 is SVGAGI in the germline V gene. The V and J ends lost 4 bases and 0 bases respectively, with 9 bases between them. The CDR3 runs 15 residues. The chain's CDR3 is CASSSNGANTGELFF. DNA of the CDR3: TGTGCCAGCAGTTCCAACGGCGCGAACACCGGGGAGCTGTTTTTT.

The chain links TRBV5-1 to TRBJ1-2, with D possibly being TRBD1 (6 bases). The CDR3 consists of 15 residues. Trimming removed 4 bases at V and 8 bases at J, with 21 bases between. Germline V gene data show CDR1 as SGHRS and CDR2 as YFSETQ. The CDR3 sequence: CASSRSPGQTSGYTF. The CDR3 DNA reads as TGCGCCAGCAGCCGGTCTCCCGGACAGACGAGCGGCTACACCTTC. Full variable domain (outside the CDR3, taken from reference TRBV5-1 and TRBJ1-2): KAGVTQTPRYLIKTRGQQVTLSCSPISGHRSVSWYQQTPGQGLQFLFEYFSETQRNKGNFPGRFSGRQFSNSRSEMNVSTLELGDSALYLCASSRSPGQTSGYTFGSGTRLTVV.

V usage is TRBV5-5 and J usage is TRBJ2-1; no clear D. The CDR3 is 15 residues long. Germline V gene data show CDR1 as SGHKS and CDR2 as YYEKEE (reference sequence). Trimming took off 6 bases at V and 2 bases at J, with 15 bases between the two ends. CDR3 DNA: TGTGCCAGCACCACCCGGCTGGGTCCCTACAATGAGCAGTTCTTC. This translates into CASTTRLGPYNEQFF.

On this clone itself: This sample includes further DNA sequences coding for the same CDR3. The chain couples TRBV5-1 to TRBJ2-1, with unresolved D. The germline gives CDR1 SGHRS, CDR2 YFSETQ. V gave up 1 base and J gave up 5 bases, with 4 bases separating them. CDR3 length equals 12 residues. DNA for the CDR3: TGCGCCAGCAGCTTGACAAACAATGAGCAGTTCTTC. This translates into CASSLTNNEQFF. The complete variable domain, with remaining parts taken from reference TRBV5-1 and TRBJ2-1, reads KAGVTQTPRYLIKTRGQQVTLSCSPISGHRSVSWYQQTPGQGLQFLFEYFSETQRNKGNFPGRFSGRQFSNSRSEMNVSTLELGDSALYLCASSLTNNEQFFGPGTRLTVL.

This rearrangement joins TRBV7-2 to TRBJ1-5; no clear D. Germline V gene sequence: CDR1 SGHTA, CDR2 FQGNSA. Trimming pared 5 bases from V and 0 bases from J, leaving 8 bases between. This CDR3 is built from 14 residues. For the CDR3, the DNA is TGTGCCAGCAGCCCTGATGTTAGCAATCAGCCCCAGCATTTT. Amino acids: CASSPDVSNQPQHF.

The chain couples TRBV6-6 to TRBJ1-6, with D perhaps TRBD1 (5 bases). This CDR3 has 14 amino acids. V was shortened by 7 bases and J by 3 bases, with 10 bases between the two germline ends. Germline V CDR1 and CDR2: MNHNY, SVGAGI (reference sequence). CDR3 in DNA: TGTGCCAGCAATAAGGGGAGCTATAATTCACCCCTCCACTTT. Encoded protein: CASNKGSYNSPLHF.

A word on this clone: Within the sample, other DNA sequences also encode this same CDR3. The V gene is TRBV28, the J gene TRBJ2-3; D remains ambiguous. Germline CDR1 is MDHEN and CDR2 is SYDVKM. The V end was cut by 2 bases, the J end by 1 base, with 10 bases between. The CDR3 loop spans 15 amino acids. CDR3 DNA: TGTGCCAGCAGTTTAACTGGAGCCGGCACAGATACGCAGTATTTT. This translates into CASSLTGAGTDTQYF.

The genes are TRBV6-5 and TRBJ1-2; possibly TRBD1 for D (6 bases). Trimming removed 5 bases at V and 8 bases at J, with 15 bases between. The CDR3 totals 13 residues. CDR1 and CDR2 from the germline V gene are MNHEY and SVGAGI. The CDR3 sequence: CASSLGDKRGYTF. The CDR3 nucleotides read TGTGCCAGCAGTCTGGGGGACAAGAGAGGCTACACCTTC.

The CDR3 sequence is CASGLGDGSNQPQHF. CDR3 nucleotide sequence: TGTGCTAGTGGTTTGGGGGACGGTAGCAATCAGCCCCAGCATTTT. V is TRBV12-5 and J is TRBJ1-5; possible D gene TRBD1, 5 bases. The germline V gene encodes CDR1 LGHNT and CDR2 FRNRAP. With 1 base removed from V and 0 bases from J, the gap between germline ends came to 7 bases. The CDR3 covers 15 residues.

The chain links TRBV2 to TRBJ2-5, with 12 bases aligning to TRBD2. The CDR3 totals 18 residues. Germline V gives CDR1 SNHLY, CDR2 FYNNEI. With 6 bases clipped from V and 0 bases from J, the junction kept 11 bases outside the gene matches. In nucleotides, the CDR3 is TGTGCCAGCAGCCAAACCTATCTAGCGGGAGGGCACCAAGAGACCCAGTACTTC. It translates to CASSQTYLAGGHQETQYF.

The chain couples TRBV30 to TRBJ2-5; perhaps TRBD1 as D (5 bases). Germline CDR1 is GTSNPN and CDR2 is SVGIG (reference sequence). V was cut by 4 bases and J by 4 bases, with 13 bases left in between. The CDR3 sequence is 13 residues long. The CDR3 sequence is CAWKGHRLETQYF. DNA of the CDR3: TGTGCCTGGAAGGGCCACAGGTTAGAGACCCAGTACTTC.

The chain carries TRBV6-5 and TRBJ2-2; 8 bases align to TRBD1. Germline loops: CDR1 MNHEY, CDR2 SVGAGI. Losses at the gene ends were 8 bases for V and 5 bases for J; bases not matched to a gene: 4. This CDR3 is built from 13 residues. CDR3 loop: CASHRGRTGELFF. The DNA of the CDR3 is TGTGCCAGCCACAGGGGGAGAACCGGGGAGCTGTTTTTT.

The rearrangement joins TRBV10-3 to TRBJ2-3; 10 bases align to TRBD2. The CDR3 is 19 amino acids. CDR1 and CDR2 (germline): ENHRY, SYGVKD. Losses at the gene ends were 3 bases for V and 0 bases for J; bases not matched to a gene: 12. This CDR3 is CAISDPAGGQRLSTDTQYF. In nucleotides, the CDR3 is TGTGCCATCAGTGACCCAGCGGGGGGGCAGCGACTCAGCACAGATACGCAGTATTTT.